The clone carrying this TCR beta chain was picked up many times. No antigen is known for it. This specimen comes from a study of read filtering for tumor transcriptome and immune sequencing. In the study overall: Revised staging placed eight or nine patients in R-ISS I, some 17 in II, more than five in III.

The library was built from about 400 ng RNA with molecular barcoded adaptors for alpha/delta and beta/gamma chains. Via MiXCR, TCRdb re-called the reads, giving one row per CDR3 protein. The sample lists about 62,000 distinct CDR3 sequences, roughly 19% occurring once. This CDR3 comprises 14 residues. Germline V lookup: CDR1 SNHLY, CDR2 FYNNEI. V shed 5 bases and J shed 2 bases, with 9 bases lying between them. Study-wide points: The sorted CD138-negative fraction was a mixed bone marrow immune population, not purified T cells.

The receptor comes from a donor aged 40 or older with multiple myeloma. The V gene is TRBV2, the J gene TRBJ2-2; D might be TRBD2 (6 bases). Sequenced: a population of CD138-negative cells sorted from bone marrow. CDR3 loop: CASSWTINTGELFF. The CDR3 DNA is TGTGCCAGCAGTTGGACTATCAACACCGGGGAGCTGTTTTTT.